This T cell receptor (beta chain) was captured in a study of cytomegalovirus exposure and HLA in healthy donors (TCRdb year 2017). General notes on the study: According to an earlier analysis of a few hundred of the donors, about 170 million T cells yielded 117 million unique TCR beta sequences and 250 to 350 Gb of sequence data. The number of typed donors differed by locus: roughly 629-640 for A, B, C, DRB1 and DQB1; some 500 for DQA1; approximately 600 for DPA1; and 450 to 480 for DPB1. Every discovery cohort repertoire had been produced on one sequencing platform. On average, 235,054 unique TCR beta nucleotide sequences were sequenced per donor among fewer than 500 genotyped donors of the cohort, with roughly 20% of those sequences being non-productive. The study aimed to test whether signatures of past pathogen exposure could be identified by cataloging public T cell receptors. In an earlier analysis of 500 to 650 of the donors, high-throughput TCR beta sequencing was used to judge whether each TCR beta V gene segment behaved as functional or pseudogenic. In a later genetic analysis, genome-wide SNP genotypes for about 65% of the 666 donors were used, and that subset was treated as a discovery cohort. Of the approximately 400 genotyped donors, roughly 80% fell in the genetic ancestry cluster associated with self-reported Caucasian donors. Besides the first cohort of 500 to 700 subjects, a separate validation cohort made up of around 120 different subjects was used. Both class I and class II loci were covered by HLA typing, at four-digit resolution. The later analysis used no new phenotypic data to find candidate immune exposures, relying instead on TCR beta sequences and their occurrence across donors. A few DR-DQ haplotypes were handled as single units for association and clustering because linkage in the cohort was strong. Approximately 330 gigabases of sequencing data and around 88 million unique TCR sequences made up an early release that covered nearly 650 HLA-typed donors. To study patterns of TCR occurrence, a later analysis re-analyzed previously published TCR beta repertoires from several hundred donors and added high-resolution HLA genotyping. The study combined high-throughput TCR immunosequencing, statistical association of individual TCRs with disease status, and machine learning to predict cytomegalovirus infection status. The study used immunosequencing to profile the T cell repertoires of more than 650 subjects and linked those repertoires to cytomegalovirus serostatus. Donor age, sex, ethnicity and CMV serostatus were collected together with the repertoire data. Overall results and qualifications from the work: Presence/absence analyses assumed roughly uniform sequencing depth across donors, an assumption that may not hold. A group of highly shared sequence variants was considered likely to be a technical artifact of the sequencing pipeline. In vitro tests confirmed that a few of the cytomegalovirus-associated TCR beta chains recognize cytomegalovirus antigens. In a later analysis, 16,951 TCR beta sequences were associated with specific HLA alleles at a false discovery rate of 0.05. When HLA alleles, especially DR and DQ, strongly co-occurred, TCR associations were difficult to assign to individual alleles. A further reported finding was that TCR beta sequences accurately predicted the HLA-A and HLA-B alleles for most subjects in the first cohort. In a later analysis, most CMV-associated TCR beta chains were found to appear HLA-restricted, with HLA associations seemingly driven largely by CMV exposure. The authors suggested that the approach could potentially be extended to other disease states and immunological phenotypes. Cytomegalovirus status was reported to be diagnosed by the classifier with high specificity and sensitivity in both the original and validation cohorts. Across donors, most TCR sequences were observed very rarely, whereas some public TCRs were present in many individuals. Compared with equally common non-associated chains, HLA-associated TCR beta chains in a later analysis were more clonally expanded and had lower generation probabilities. Only TCR beta chains were sequenced in this cohort, and the absence of alpha or paired-chain data limited detectable features. Because the 87-base-pair reads could not distinguish some IMGT-functional V segments, including TRBV6-2 and TRBV6-3, those segments were excluded. The earlier analysis of 587 of the donors excluded over 15 rarely observed V segments, including chromosome 9 orphons, because counts were too low. V-gene and J-gene trimming of TCR beta chains was associated with a missense DCLRE1C variant in a later genetic analysis, and the association was replicated in an independent cohort. The study listed over 150 TCR beta chains as associated with cytomegalovirus. In an earlier analysis of more than 500 of the donors, most TCR beta V segments appeared in productive rearrangements about 87% or about 30% of the time, broadly matching IMGT annotations. HLA typing was unavailable for some donors at each locus, so association tests used only the typed subset. For the cohort, immune exposure information was limited to CMV serostatus. Correlated functional status among segregating V segments might reflect linkage disequilibrium, but an unknown experimental factor could not be ruled out. According to a later analysis, TCR association rates differed among HLA loci, with DRB1 alleles showing the most associated TCRs and HLA-C alleles showing the fewest. According to a later analysis, parvovirus B19, influenza, CMV and Epstein-Barr virus appeared linked to several top co-occurrence clusters. A later genetic analysis reported fewer N-insertions in productive TCRs among donors in an Asian-associated ancestry cluster than the approximately 700-donor mean.

Library preparation used the immunoSEQ multiplex PCR assay. For the multiplex PCR, a mixture combining 60 forward primers for TCR Vbeta segments and 13 reverse primers for TCR Jbeta segments was used. The CDR3 region of rearranged TCR beta genes was amplified from genomic DNA by a multiplex PCR assay. The Illumina HiSeq System was used to sequence the amplified TCR beta libraries as 87-base-pair reads. For the original study's pipeline: Across the roughly 640 repertoires, a later analysis counted roughly 77 million unique TCR beta chains, around 10 million of which were shared by at least two donors. A nearest-neighbor algorithm error-corrected the raw reads and collapsed the reads into unique sequences, merging closely related sequences to remove PCR and sequencing errors. V, D and J gene segments were assigned by aligning CDR3 sequences to IMGT reference sequences. For a sequence to be retained, a match of at least six nucleotides to both a V gene segment and a J gene segment was required. Rearrangements were called productive when the CDR3 lacked stop codons and stayed in frame with V and J; all others were non-productive. CDR3 was defined according to IMGT convention as the region running from the second conserved V-encoded cysteine to the conserved J-encoded phenylalanine. The earlier analysis of 587 of the donors excluded any sequence lacking an unambiguous match to a single V gene segment. In an earlier analysis of 587 of the donors, V segments were called functional above 56.7% productive rearrangements and were called segregating when the between-donor standard deviation exceeded 5%. A statistical classification framework was developed to diagnose cytomegalovirus status using the catalog of TCR beta chain sequences. A later analysis assigned V and J genes by comparing TCR nucleotide sequences with IMGT/GENE-DB human TR gene sequences. A later analysis assigned CDR3 sequences and most-parsimonious VDJ recombination scenarios with the TCRdist pipeline. In a later analysis, each TCR beta chain was defined by its CDR3 amino acid sequence together with its V-gene family, and reads lacking a unique V-gene family were excluded. To address suspected cross-contamination and a sequencing artifact, a later analysis removed some 620 highly shared, low-generation-probability nucleotide sequences. In a later analysis, a clonal expansion index for each public chain was calculated from normalized within-repertoire ranks of inferred template counts. In a later analysis, generation probabilities were computed with a VDJ recombination model fitted to out-of-frame rearrangements, and the resulting probabilities were checked against IGoR. In a later analysis, hypergeometric tests were used to score TCR-TCR, TCR-HLA and TCR-CMV co-occurrence, with a repertoire-size bias correction applied to TCR pairs. In a later analysis, false discovery rates were estimated by permuting HLA or CMV assignments 20 times. In a later analysis, co-occurring TCRs were grouped with DBSCAN, and TCRdist sequence similarity was added when clustering was performed within HLA-allele-positive subsets. For co-occurrence clustering, repertoires with fewer than 30,000 or more than 120,000 public chains were excluded, along with about five repertoires with anomalous nucleotide sharing. TCRdb carries this immuneACCESS record with in-frame sequences only. Its versions omit some clonotypes, under half of them owing to an unresolved V gene in the studies checked, with the rest unexplained. V and J calls and clone size follow that table, whereas D and trimming were derived from the DNA. The sample table records around 120,000 clones; more than 70% of these occur just once. The ten biggest clones cover approximately 1% of the sample.

Trimming at the junction amounts to 2 bases on V and 0 bases on J, and the germline ends lie 11 bases apart. The germline V gene supplies CDR1 MRHNA and CDR2 SNTAGT. From the cysteine up to the phenylalanine, the CDR3 has a length of 16 residues. The sequence is cut down to CDR3 DNA, 48 bases in frame from base 1. The cohort consisted of hundreds of healthy bone marrow donors. At the time of sampling, all cohort members were nominally healthy, though unrecorded immune exposures were likely present. Of the 650 to 750 cohort members, 250 to 300 had positive CMV serostatus and just over 350 had negative CMV serostatus, and CMV serostatus was not recorded for the donor. A peripheral blood sample was provided by each donor, and peripheral blood mononuclear cells were used for TCR beta sequencing. The Qiagen DNeasy Blood Extraction Kit was used to extract genomic DNA from the blood cell samples. This clone was observed a few times. The antigen it recognizes is unknown. No base qualities exist here, and no much larger clone lies one base off it.

The sequence joins TRBV6-4 to TRBJ2-1; the D region possibly corresponds to TRBD1 (5 bases align). This TCR was sampled from a human donor in good health. The sample was PBMCs. The CDR3 region reads CASSDTRQSSYNEQFF. The base sequence is TGTGCCAGCAGTGACACTCGACAGAGCTCCTACAATGAGCAGTTCTTC.